In this sample, the clone carrying this T cell receptor beta chain turned up a few times. Its target is not known. Germline values: CDR1 SGHNT, CDR2 YENEEA. The V end was cut by 0 bases, the J end by 1 base, with 9 bases between. The CDR3 is 15 residues long. This record belongs to a study of T cells after yellow fever vaccination. Study-level findings and limits: One caveat is that FACS-sorted repertoires could contain abundant clonotypes contaminating from the bulk population.

TCRdb re-derived calls from the 5' RACE reads in MiXCR, one entry per CDR3 protein. The sample shows roughly 250,000 distinct CDR3 sequences, roughly 13% of them seen only once. The TCR was taken from a man aged 25-40 years who received the YFV17D yellow fever vaccine. The chain links TRBV11-3 to TRBJ1-1; D is unresolved. The material was CD4+ T cells sorted from PBMCs, obtained 45 days after the yellow fever booster vaccination. The CDR3 bases are TGTGCCAGCAGCTTAGATGCCGCCGGGAACACTGAAGCTTTCTTT. Its translation is CASSLDAAGNTEAFF.